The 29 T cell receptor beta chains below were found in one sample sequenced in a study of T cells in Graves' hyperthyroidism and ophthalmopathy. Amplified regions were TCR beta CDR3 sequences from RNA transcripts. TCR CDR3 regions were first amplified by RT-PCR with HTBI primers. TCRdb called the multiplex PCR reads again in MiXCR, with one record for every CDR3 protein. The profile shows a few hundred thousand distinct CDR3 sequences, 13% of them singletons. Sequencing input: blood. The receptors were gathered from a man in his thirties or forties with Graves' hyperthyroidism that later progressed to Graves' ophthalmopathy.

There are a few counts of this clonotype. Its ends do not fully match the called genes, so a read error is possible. In DNA, the CDR3 is TGTGCCGGCAGTCCCGGGACAGGGACTGAAGCTTTCTTT. This encodes CAGSPGTGTEAFF. This chain connects TRBV6-1 to TRBJ1-1, with TRBD1 matching 9 bases. The CDR3 loop spans 13 amino acids. Looked up from germline, CDR1 is MNHNS and CDR2 is SASEGT.

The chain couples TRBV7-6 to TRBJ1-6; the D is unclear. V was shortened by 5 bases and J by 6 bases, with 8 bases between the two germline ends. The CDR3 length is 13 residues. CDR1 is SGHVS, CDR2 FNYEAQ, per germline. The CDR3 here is CASSQESNSPLHF. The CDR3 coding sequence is TGTGCCAGCAGCCAAGAAAGTAATTCACCCCTCCACTTT. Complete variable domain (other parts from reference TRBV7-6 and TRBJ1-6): GAGVSQSPRYKVTKRGQDVALRCDPISGHVSLYWYRQALGQGPEFLTYFNYEAQQDKSGLPNDRFSAERPEGSISTLTIQRTEQRDSAMYRCASSQESNSPLHFGNGTRLTVT.

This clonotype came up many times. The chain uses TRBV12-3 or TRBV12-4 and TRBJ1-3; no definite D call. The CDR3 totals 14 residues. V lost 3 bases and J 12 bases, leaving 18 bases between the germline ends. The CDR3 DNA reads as TGTGCCAGCAGTTTGCCCCAGGAACGACCGGGCATATATTTT. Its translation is CASSLPQERPGIYF.

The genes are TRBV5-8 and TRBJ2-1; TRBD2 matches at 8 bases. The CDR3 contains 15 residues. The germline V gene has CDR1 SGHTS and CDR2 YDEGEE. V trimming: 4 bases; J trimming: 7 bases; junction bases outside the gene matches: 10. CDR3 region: CASSGGGSRLNEQFF. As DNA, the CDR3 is TGTGCCAGCAGCGGCGGGGGGTCAAGATTGAATGAGCAGTTCTTC. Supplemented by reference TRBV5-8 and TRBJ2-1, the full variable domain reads EAGVTQSPTHLIKTRGQQATLRCSPISGHTSVYWYQQALGLGLQFLLWYDEGEERNRGNFPPRFSGRQFPNYSSELNVNALELEDSALYLCASSGGGSRLNEQFFGPGTRLTVL.

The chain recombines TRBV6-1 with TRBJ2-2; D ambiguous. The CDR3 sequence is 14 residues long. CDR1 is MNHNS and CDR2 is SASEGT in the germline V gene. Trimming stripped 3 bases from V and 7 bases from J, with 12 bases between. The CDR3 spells CASSDSRPGGELFF. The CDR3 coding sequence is TGTGCCAGCAGTGATAGCAGGCCGGGCGGGGAGCTGTTTTTT.

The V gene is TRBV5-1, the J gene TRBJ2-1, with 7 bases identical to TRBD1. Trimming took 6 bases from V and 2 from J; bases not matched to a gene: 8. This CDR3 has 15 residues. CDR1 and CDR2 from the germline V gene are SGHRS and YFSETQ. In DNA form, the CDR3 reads TGCGCCAGCAACCCGACAGGGAACCCCTACAATGAGCAGTTCTTC. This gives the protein CASNPTGNPYNEQFF.

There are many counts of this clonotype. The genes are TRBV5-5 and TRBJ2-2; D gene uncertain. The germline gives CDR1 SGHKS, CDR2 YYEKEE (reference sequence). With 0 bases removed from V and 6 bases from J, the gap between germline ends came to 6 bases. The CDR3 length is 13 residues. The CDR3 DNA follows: TGTGCCAGCAGCTTGGGCTTACCCGGGGAGCTGTTTTTT. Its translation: CASSLGLPGELFF.

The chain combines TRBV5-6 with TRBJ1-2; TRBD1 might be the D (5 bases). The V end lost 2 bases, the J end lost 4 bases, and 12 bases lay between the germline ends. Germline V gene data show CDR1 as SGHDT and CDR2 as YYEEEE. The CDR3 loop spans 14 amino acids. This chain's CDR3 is CASSFEGPGYGYTF. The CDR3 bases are TGTGCCAGCAGCTTCGAGGGGCCGGGCTATGGCTACACCTTC.

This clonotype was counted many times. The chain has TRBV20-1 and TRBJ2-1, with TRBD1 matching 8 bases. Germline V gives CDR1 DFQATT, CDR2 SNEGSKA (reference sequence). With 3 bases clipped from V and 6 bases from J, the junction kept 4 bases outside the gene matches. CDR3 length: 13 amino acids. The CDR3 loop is CSARTGASNEQFF. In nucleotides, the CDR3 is TGCAGTGCTAGGACAGGGGCAAGCAATGAGCAGTTCTTC.

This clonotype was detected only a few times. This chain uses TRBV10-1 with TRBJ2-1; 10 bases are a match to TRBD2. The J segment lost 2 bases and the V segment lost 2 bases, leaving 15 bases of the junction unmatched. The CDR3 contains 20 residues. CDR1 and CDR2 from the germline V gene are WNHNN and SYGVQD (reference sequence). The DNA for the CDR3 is TGCGCCAGCAGTGAGGGGCTAGCGGGGGTCCGAGTCTCCACCTACAATGAGCAGTTCTTC. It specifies CASSEGLAGVRVSTYNEQFF.

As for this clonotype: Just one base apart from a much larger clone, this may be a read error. The CDR3 DNA reads TGTGCCAGCAGCCAGGGTTGGTGCAATCAGCCCCAGCATTTT. Translation gives CASSQGWCNQPQHF. The gene calls are TRBV6-1 and TRBJ1-5, with a possible D match to TRBD1 (5 bases). The CDR3 extends over 14 amino acids. CDR1 is MNHNS, CDR2 SASEGT, per germline. V shed 6 bases and J shed 2 bases, with 11 bases lying between them.

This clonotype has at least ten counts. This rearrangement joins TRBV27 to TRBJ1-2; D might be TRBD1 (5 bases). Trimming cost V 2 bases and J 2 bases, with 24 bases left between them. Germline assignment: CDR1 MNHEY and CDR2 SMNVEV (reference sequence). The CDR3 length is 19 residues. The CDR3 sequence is CASSLAYRDPTEVNYGYTF. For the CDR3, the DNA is TGTGCCAGCAGTTTAGCATACCGGGACCCAACGGAGGTGAACTATGGCTACACCTTC.

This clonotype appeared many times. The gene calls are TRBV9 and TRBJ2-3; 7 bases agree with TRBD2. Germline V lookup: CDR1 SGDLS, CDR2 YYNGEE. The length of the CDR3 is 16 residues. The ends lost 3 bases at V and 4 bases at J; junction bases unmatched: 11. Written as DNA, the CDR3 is TGTGCCAGCAGCGCGCTAGGGCTAGCGGACGCAGATACGCAGTATTTT. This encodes CASSALGLADADTQYF.

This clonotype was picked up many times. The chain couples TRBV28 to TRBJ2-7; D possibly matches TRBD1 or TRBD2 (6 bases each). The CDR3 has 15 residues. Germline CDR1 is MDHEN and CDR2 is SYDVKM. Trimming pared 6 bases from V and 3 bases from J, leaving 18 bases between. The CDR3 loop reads CASSRSGGGNYEQYF. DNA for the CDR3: TGTGCCAGCAGCCGGAGTGGGGGCGGGAACTACGAGCAGTACTTC.

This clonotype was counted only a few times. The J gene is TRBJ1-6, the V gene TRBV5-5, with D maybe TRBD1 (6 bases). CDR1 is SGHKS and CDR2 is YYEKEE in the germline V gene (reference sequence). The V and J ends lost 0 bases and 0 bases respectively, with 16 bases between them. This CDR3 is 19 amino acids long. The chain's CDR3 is CASSLAGTLGNSYNSPLHF. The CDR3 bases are TGTGCCAGCAGCTTGGCCGGGACATTAGGAAACTCCTATAATTCACCCCTCCACTTT.

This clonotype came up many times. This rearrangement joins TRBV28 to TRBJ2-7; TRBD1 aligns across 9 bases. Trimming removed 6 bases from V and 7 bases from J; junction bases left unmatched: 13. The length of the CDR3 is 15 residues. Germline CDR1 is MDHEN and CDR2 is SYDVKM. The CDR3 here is CASSTAGTGPREQYF. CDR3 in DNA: TGTGCCAGCAGCACCGCCGGGACAGGGCCTAGGGAGCAGTACTTC.

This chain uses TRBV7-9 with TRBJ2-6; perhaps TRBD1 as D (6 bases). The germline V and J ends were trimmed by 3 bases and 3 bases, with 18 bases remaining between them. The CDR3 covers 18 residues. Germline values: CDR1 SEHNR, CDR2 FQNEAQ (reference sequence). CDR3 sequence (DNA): TGTGCCAGCAGCTTTGTAGGTCAGGGGCGAAGTGGGGCCAACGTCCTGACTTTC. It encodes CASSFVGQGRSGANVLTF.

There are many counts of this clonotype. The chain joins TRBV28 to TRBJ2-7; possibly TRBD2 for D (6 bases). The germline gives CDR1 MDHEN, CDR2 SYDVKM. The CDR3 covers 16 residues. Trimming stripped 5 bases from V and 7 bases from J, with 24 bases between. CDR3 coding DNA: TGTGCCAGCAGTCAATTCGGGACTCTGCAACCAGGGGAGCAGTACTTC. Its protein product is CASSQFGTLQPGEQYF.

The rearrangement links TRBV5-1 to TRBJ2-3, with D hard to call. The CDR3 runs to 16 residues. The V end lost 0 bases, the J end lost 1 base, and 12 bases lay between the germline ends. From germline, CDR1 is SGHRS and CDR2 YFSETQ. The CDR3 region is CASSLDFTGGTDTQYF. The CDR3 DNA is TGCGCCAGCAGCTTGGATTTCACTGGGGGCACAGATACGCAGTATTTT.

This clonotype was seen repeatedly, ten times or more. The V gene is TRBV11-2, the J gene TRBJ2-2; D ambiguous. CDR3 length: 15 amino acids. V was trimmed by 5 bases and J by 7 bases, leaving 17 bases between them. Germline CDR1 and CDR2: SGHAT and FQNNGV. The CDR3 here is CASSLALGYNGELFF. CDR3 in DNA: TGTGCCAGCAGCCTCGCGTTGGGTTATAACGGGGAGCTGTTTTTT.

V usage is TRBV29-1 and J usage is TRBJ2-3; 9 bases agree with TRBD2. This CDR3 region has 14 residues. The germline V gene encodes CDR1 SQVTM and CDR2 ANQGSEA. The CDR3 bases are TGCACCGCGCGGGGGGGGGGCCACACAGATACGCAGTATTTT. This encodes CTARGGGHTDTQYF.

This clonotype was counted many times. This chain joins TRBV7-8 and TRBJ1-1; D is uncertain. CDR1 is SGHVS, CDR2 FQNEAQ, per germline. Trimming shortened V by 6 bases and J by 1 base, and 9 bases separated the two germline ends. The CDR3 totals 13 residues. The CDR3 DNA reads TGTGCCAGCAGTTTCGACTGGAACACTGAAGCTTTCTTT. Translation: CASSFDWNTEAFF.

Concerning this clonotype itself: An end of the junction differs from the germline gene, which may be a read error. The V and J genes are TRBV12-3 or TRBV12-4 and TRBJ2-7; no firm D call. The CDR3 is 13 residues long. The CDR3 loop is CASSFGRNYGQYF. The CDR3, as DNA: TGTGCCAGCAGTTTCGGCAGAAACTACGGGCAGTACTTC.

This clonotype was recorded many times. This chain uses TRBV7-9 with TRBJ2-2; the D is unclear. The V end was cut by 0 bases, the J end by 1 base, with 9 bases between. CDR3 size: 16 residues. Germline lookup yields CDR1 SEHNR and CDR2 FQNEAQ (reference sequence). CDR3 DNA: TGTGCCAGCAGCTTAGCTGGGCCCGAGAACACCGGGGAGCTGTTTTTT. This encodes CASSLAGPENTGELFF. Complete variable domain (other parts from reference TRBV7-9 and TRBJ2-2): DTGVSQNPRHKITKRGQNVTFRCDPISEHNRLYWYRQTLGQGPEFLTYFQNEAQLEKSRLLSDRFSAERPKGSFSTLEIQRTEQGDSAMYLCASSLAGPENTGELFFGEGSRLTVL.

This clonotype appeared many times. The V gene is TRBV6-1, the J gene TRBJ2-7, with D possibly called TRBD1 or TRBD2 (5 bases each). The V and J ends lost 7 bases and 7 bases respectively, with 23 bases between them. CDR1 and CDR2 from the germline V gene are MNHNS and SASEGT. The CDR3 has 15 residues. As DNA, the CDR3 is TGTGCCAGCACTCCTCTACTTCAACAGGCGGGTGAGCAGTACTTC. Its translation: CASTPLLQQAGEQYF.

CDR3 loop: CASSGRDSVSSGNTIYF. The CDR3 DNA reads TGTGCCAGCAGCGGCCGGGACAGCGTCAGCTCTGGAAACACCATATATTTT. The chain is built from TRBV9 and TRBJ1-3, with 7 bases that match TRBD1. J lost 0 bases, V lost 3 bases, and 9 bases had no gene match. The CDR3 extends over 17 amino acids. The germline V gene has CDR1 SGDLS and CDR2 YYNGEE.

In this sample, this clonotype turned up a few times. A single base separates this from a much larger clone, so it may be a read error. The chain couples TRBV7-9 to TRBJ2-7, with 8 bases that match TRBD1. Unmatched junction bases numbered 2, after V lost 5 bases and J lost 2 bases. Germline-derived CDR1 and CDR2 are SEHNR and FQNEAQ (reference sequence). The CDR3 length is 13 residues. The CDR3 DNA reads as TGTGCCAGCAGCGTACAGGGGGCCTACGAGCAGTACTTC. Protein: CASSVQGAYEQYF.

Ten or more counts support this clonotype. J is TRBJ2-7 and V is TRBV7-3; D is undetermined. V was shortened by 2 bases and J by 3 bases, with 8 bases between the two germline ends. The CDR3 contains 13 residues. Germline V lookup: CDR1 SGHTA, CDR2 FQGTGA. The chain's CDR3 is CASSLYQGYEQYF. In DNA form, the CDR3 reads TGTGCCAGCAGCTTATATCAAGGCTACGAGCAGTACTTC.

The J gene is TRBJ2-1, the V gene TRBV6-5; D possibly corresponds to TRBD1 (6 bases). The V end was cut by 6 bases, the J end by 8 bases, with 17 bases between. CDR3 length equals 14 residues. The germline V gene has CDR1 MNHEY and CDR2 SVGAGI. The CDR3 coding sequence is TGTGCCAGCAGATACAGGGACGCCTTTGATGAGCAGTTCTTC. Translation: CASRYRDAFDEQFF.